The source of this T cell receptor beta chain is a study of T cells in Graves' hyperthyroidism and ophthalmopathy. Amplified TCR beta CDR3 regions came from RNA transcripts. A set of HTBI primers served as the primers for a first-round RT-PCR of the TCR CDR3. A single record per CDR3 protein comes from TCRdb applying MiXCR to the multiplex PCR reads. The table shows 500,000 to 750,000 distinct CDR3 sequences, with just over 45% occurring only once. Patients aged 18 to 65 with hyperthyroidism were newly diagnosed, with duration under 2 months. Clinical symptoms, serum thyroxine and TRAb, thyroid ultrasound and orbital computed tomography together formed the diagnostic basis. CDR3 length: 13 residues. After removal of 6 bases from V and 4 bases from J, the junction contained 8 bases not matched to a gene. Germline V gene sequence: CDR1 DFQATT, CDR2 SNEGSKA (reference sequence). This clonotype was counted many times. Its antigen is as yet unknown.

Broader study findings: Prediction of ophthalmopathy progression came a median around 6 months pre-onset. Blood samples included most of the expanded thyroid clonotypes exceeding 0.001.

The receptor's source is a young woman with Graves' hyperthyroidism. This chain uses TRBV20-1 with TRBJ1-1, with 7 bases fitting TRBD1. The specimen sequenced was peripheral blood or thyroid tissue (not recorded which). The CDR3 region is CSAQGSGGTEAFF. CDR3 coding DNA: TGCAGTGCACAGGGATCAGGGGGCACTGAAGCTTTCTTT.